Below, 27 T cell receptor beta chains from the same sample are listed, as sequenced in a study of Graves' ophthalmopathy and Graves' hyperthyroidism. Amplification from RNA transcripts yielded the TCR beta CDR3 regions. Second-round multiplex PCR followed a first-round RT-PCR using HTBI primers. TCRdb called the multiplex PCR reads again in MiXCR, with one record for every CDR3 protein. The sample carries hundreds of thousands of distinct CDR3 sequences, under 25% recorded once. Sequenced: peripheral blood. The receptors were sampled from a woman in her late teens or twenties with stable Graves' hyperthyroidism.

This clonotype was picked up many times. The CDR3 does not end in the conserved phenylalanine or tryptophan, so this is likely a read error. The chain combines TRBV5-1 with TRBJ1-1; possible D gene TRBD1, 6 bases. Deletions cut 0 bases from V and 4 bases from J, with 10 bases between. CDR3 length: 14 residues. Germline V lookup: CDR1 SGHRS, CDR2 YFSETQ. CDR3 coding DNA: TGCGCCAGCAGCTTGGGGGGAGGGGGCACTGAAGCTTTCTAT. Translated: CASSLGGGGTEAFY.

This clonotype has ten or more counts. The V gene is TRBV4-1, the J gene TRBJ2-7, with a tentative D call TRBD1 (5 bases). CDR1 is MGHRA and CDR2 is YSYEKL in the germline V gene. CDR3 size: 13 residues. Trimming removed 3 bases at V and 6 bases at J, with 12 bases between. CDR3 in DNA: TGCGCCAGCAGCCAGATAGGGGTTGCCGAGCAGTACTTC. It specifies CASSQIGVAEQYF.

This clonotype was detected many times. This sequence joins TRBV10-3 and TRBJ2-7; possible D gene TRBD1, 6 bases. Trimming left V 8 bases short and J 1 base short, with 12 bases between. Germline values: CDR1 ENHRY, CDR2 SYGVKD. This CDR3 comprises 13 residues. CDR3 sequence: CAIPGGQSYEQYF. CDR3 in DNA: TGTGCCATCCCTGGTGGACAGTCCTACGAGCAGTACTTC.

With respect to this clonotype: Possible read error: a much larger clone is one base away. The chain has TRBV2 and TRBJ2-6; D possibly corresponds to TRBD1 (5 bases). Trimming took off 8 bases at V and 3 bases at J, with 14 bases between the two ends. From germline, CDR1 is SNHLY and CDR2 FYNNEI. This CDR3 is built from 15 residues. Here the CDR3 reads CASWHRYFGANVLTF. The CDR3 DNA follows: TGTGCCAGCTGGCACAGGTACTTTGGGGCCAACGTCCTGACTTTC.

This clonotype was observed at least ten times. V and J are TRBV19 and TRBJ1-3; the D gene is possibly TRBD1 (5 bases). V shed 2 bases and J shed 2 bases, with 7 bases lying between them. In germline, CDR1 is LNHDA, CDR2 SQIVND (reference sequence). This CDR3 has 14 residues. The CDR3 sequence: CASSIRTTGNTIYF. The CDR3 coding sequence is TGTGCCAGTAGTATAAGGACAACTGGAAACACCATATATTTT.

The gene calls are TRBV27 and TRBJ2-2; the match to TRBD1 covers 7 bases. J lost 4 bases, V lost 4 bases, and 9 bases had no gene match. The V gene's germline CDR1 is MNHEY and CDR2 SMNVEV (reference sequence). This CDR3 is built from 16 residues. The CDR3 sequence: CASSSPLQGFTGELFF. Here the CDR3 DNA reads TGTGCCAGCAGTTCACCTCTACAGGGGTTCACCGGGGAGCTGTTTTTT.

There are many counts of this clonotype. This chain joins TRBV7-6 and TRBJ2-5; TRBD1 matches 8 bases. After removal of 5 bases from V and 3 bases from J, the junction contained 11 bases not matched to a gene. CDR3 length equals 16 residues. Germline V CDR1 and CDR2: SGHVS, FNYEAQ. This chain's CDR3 is CASSIGGRDRKETQYF. The CDR3 nucleotides read TGTGCCAGCAGCATCGGAGGGCGGGACAGGAAAGAGACCCAGTACTTC. The full variable domain, in which reference TRBV7-6 and TRBJ2-5 provide the parts outside the CDR3, is GAGVSQSPRYKVTKRGQDVALRCDPISGHVSLYWYRQALGQGPEFLTYFNYEAQQDKSGLPNDRFSAERPEGSISTLTIQRTEQRDSAMYRCASSIGGRDRKETQYFGPGTRLLVL.

This clonotype was counted at least ten times. J is TRBJ2-2 and V is TRBV12-3 or TRBV12-4; D is possibly TRBD2 (5 bases). The CDR3 length is 14 residues. With 1 base removed from V and 7 bases from J, the gap between germline ends came to 10 bases. Here the CDR3 reads CASSLVEGFGELFF. CDR3 sequence (DNA): TGTGCCAGCAGTTTAGTCGAGGGCTTCGGGGAGCTGTTTTTT.

This clonotype was detected many times. The V call is TRBV12-3 or TRBV12-4, the J call TRBJ1-1; D might be TRBD1 (5 bases). V was pared by 5 bases and J by 4 bases, with 17 bases between. The length of the CDR3 is 15 residues. The CDR3 protein is CASSPLQGQGTEAFF. The CDR3 region has the DNA TGTGCCAGCAGTCCCCTGCAGGGTCAGGGCACTGAAGCTTTCTTT.

This clonotype was counted ten times or more. This chain links TRBV7-9 with TRBJ1-1; 8 bases are a match to TRBD1. The CDR3 is 14 amino acids. Per the germline V gene, CDR1 is SEHNR and CDR2 is FQNEAQ (reference sequence). Losses at the gene ends were 7 bases for V and 5 bases for J; bases not matched to a gene: 9. This CDR3 reads CASNDQGAGTEAFF. CDR3 in DNA: TGTGCCAGCAACGATCAGGGGGCAGGGACTGAAGCTTTCTTT.

The rearrangement uses TRBV11-2 and TRBJ1-1; no clear D. The CDR3 extends over 15 amino acids. The ends were cut back, 0 bases at V and 0 bases at J, with 8 bases in the middle. Germline values: CDR1 SGHAT, CDR2 FQNNGV. The CDR3: CASSLEVGLNTEAFF. CDR3 coding DNA: TGTGCCAGCAGCTTAGAGGTTGGTTTGAACACTGAAGCTTTCTTT.

This chain uses TRBV7-2 with TRBJ2-7, with 8 nucleotides matching TRBD1. Germline CDR1 SGHTA, CDR2 FQGNSA. The CDR3 sequence is 15 residues long. Trimming removed 4 bases from V and 6 bases from J; junction bases left unmatched: 11. The CDR3 DNA sequence: TGTGCCAGCAGCTCAGGGACAGGTATTCTTGGCGAGCAGTACTTC. Translated: CASSSGTGILGEQYF.

This clonotype was seen ten or more times. The chain has TRBV6-4 and TRBJ2-7; D is possibly TRBD2 (5 bases). CDR1 is MRHNA, CDR2 SNTAGT, per germline. This CDR3 region has 14 residues. Trimming stripped 1 base from V and 6 bases from J, with 13 bases between. DNA of the CDR3: TGTGCCAGCAGTGACTACGGGAAGAACTTCGAGCAGTACTTC. Translating gives CASSDYGKNFEQYF.

This clonotype occurred many times. This chain joins TRBV29-1 and TRBJ1-2; D remains ambiguous. CDR1 is SQVTM and CDR2 is ANQGSEA in the germline V gene. Trimming pared 5 bases from V and 2 bases from J, leaving 15 bases between. The CDR3 is made up of 14 amino acids. The CDR3 region is CSVPGSQRNYGYTF. As DNA, the CDR3 is TGCAGCGTTCCAGGATCTCAGAGAAACTATGGCTACACCTTC. The full variable domain, rest sourced from reference TRBV29-1 and TRBJ1-2, is SAVISQKPSRDICQRGTSLTIQCQVDSQVTMMFWYRQQPGQSLTLIATANQGSEATYESGFVIDKFPISRPNLTFSTLTVSNMSPEDSSIYLCSVPGSQRNYGYTFGSGTRLTVV.

This chain uses TRBV20-1 with TRBJ2-7; D may be TRBD1 or TRBD2 (5 bases each). The CDR3 sequence is 17 residues long. Deletions cut 2 bases from V and 5 bases from J, with 25 bases between. Germline CDR1 is DFQATT and CDR2 is SNEGSKA (reference sequence). In nucleotides, the CDR3 is TGCAGTGCTAGATCCCTGCAGACGTCCCGCTGGGACCACGAGCAGTACTTC. Translation: CSARSLQTSRWDHEQYF.

This clonotype has ten or more counts. The chain joins TRBV19 to TRBJ2-7; possibly TRBD2 for D (6 bases). V dropped 5 bases and J dropped 5 bases, with 19 bases sitting between them. This CDR3 comprises 15 residues. In germline, CDR1 is LNHDA, CDR2 SQIVND (reference sequence). CDR3 protein: CASSVSRRGFDEQYF. DNA for the CDR3: TGTGCCAGTAGTGTCTCTCGGAGGGGCTTTGACGAGCAGTACTTC.

This chain uses TRBV7-9 with TRBJ2-7; a weak D match, TRBD2 (6 bases). V gave up 1 base and J gave up 4 bases, with 14 bases separating them. Per the germline V gene, CDR1 is SEHNR and CDR2 is FQNEAQ (reference sequence). The CDR3 has 15 amino acids. CDR3 loop: CASSLGGAGNYEQYF. The CDR3 DNA reads TGTGCCAGCAGCTTAGGCGGGGCAGGGAATTACGAGCAGTACTTC.

Turning to this clonotype: A much larger clone lies a single base off, so this may be a read error. The J gene is TRBJ1-1, the V gene TRBV6-1; 7 positions match TRBD1. The germline V gene has CDR1 MNHNS and CDR2 SASEGT. V lost 6 bases and J lost 5; bases outside the gene matches: 6. This CDR3 contains 13 residues. The CDR3 coding sequence is TGTGCCAGCAGCATGACAGGGAGGACTGAAGCTTTCTTT. This sequence encodes CASSMTGRTEAFF.

This clonotype has a count of ten or more. J is TRBJ1-6 and V is TRBV12-5; TRBD1 aligns across 9 bases. Trimming at V came to 1 base and at J to 9 bases, leaving 4 bases not matched to a gene. There are 15 residues in the CDR3. Germline V gene lookup returns CDR1 LGHNT and CDR2 FRNRAP. The DNA for the CDR3 is TGTGCTAGTGGTTTGGGCGACAGGGGGAGTTCACCCCTCCACTTT. Translating it yields CASGLGDRGSSPLHF.

At least ten counts were recorded for this clonotype. This sequence joins TRBV20-1 and TRBJ2-7, with D perhaps TRBD1 (5 bases). Trimming left V 2 bases short and J 0 bases short, with 11 bases between. Germline V gives CDR1 DFQATT, CDR2 SNEGSKA (reference sequence). CDR3 length: 14 amino acids. The CDR3 here is CSARTQGASYEQYF. The CDR3 nucleotides read TGCAGTGCTAGAACTCAGGGTGCCTCCTACGAGCAGTACTTC.

This clonotype appeared many times. The DNA for the CDR3 is TGCAGTGCTAGGACGGGACTAGCGAATAAGCACTACGAGCAGTACTTC. Residues: CSARTGLANKHYEQYF. The V gene is TRBV20-1, the J gene TRBJ2-7, with 10 bases matching TRBD2. In germline, CDR1 is DFQATT, CDR2 SNEGSKA (reference sequence). The CDR3 spans 16 residues. The ends lost 3 bases at V and 3 bases at J; junction bases unmatched: 11.

This rearrangement joins TRBV18 to TRBJ2-5; D unclear. Germline CDR1 KGHSH, CDR2 LQKENI. This CDR3 spans 12 amino acids. V lost 6 bases, J lost 7 bases, and 12 bases lay in between. The CDR3 bases are TGTGCCAGCTCCCTCAAGGCAGGGACCCAGTACTTC. This encodes CASSLKAGTQYF.

This clonotype occurred many times. The chain combines TRBV20-1 with TRBJ1-1; no clear D. The germline V gene encodes CDR1 DFQATT and CDR2 SNEGSKA (reference sequence). Trimming removed 4 bases from V and 1 base from J, with 7 bases in between. The CDR3 sequence is 12 residues long. The CDR3 protein is CSAKQQNTEAFF. The CDR3 DNA follows: TGCAGTGCTAAACAGCAGAACACTGAAGCTTTCTTT.

With regard to this clonotype: Given a much more abundant clone one base away, this may be a read error. J is TRBJ2-2 and V is TRBV15; D possibly corresponds to TRBD2 (5 bases). The CDR3 consists of 16 residues. CDR1 is LNHNV and CDR2 is YYDKDF in the germline V gene (reference sequence). The CDR3 sequence is CATSRGGSANTGELCF. For the CDR3, the DNA is TGTGCCACCAGCAGAGGTGGTAGCGCGAACACCGGGGAGCTGTGTTTT.

This clonotype was seen at least ten times. V gene TRBV5-1 combines with J gene TRBJ2-5, with 13 bases fitting TRBD2. The germline gives CDR1 SGHRS, CDR2 YFSETQ. The J segment lost 7 bases and the V segment lost 4 bases, leaving 7 bases of the junction unmatched. This CDR3 is 15 amino acids long. CDR3 region: CASSLGLAGAATQYF. CDR3 DNA sequence: TGCGCCAGCAGCCTCGGACTAGCGGGAGCGGCGACCCAGTACTTC.

The V gene is TRBV12-3 or TRBV12-4, the J gene TRBJ1-1, with a weak D call TRBD1 (6 bases). The CDR3 consists of 11 residues. Trimming left V 3 bases short and J 10 bases short, with 9 bases between. The CDR3 here is CASSLGRGAFF. The CDR3 DNA reads TGTGCCAGCAGTTTGGGCAGGGGAGCTTTCTTT.

The chain has TRBV18 and TRBJ2-7, with D unclear. The length of the CDR3 is 12 residues. V lost 3 bases and J lost 5, with 8 bases in between. Germline assignment: CDR1 KGHSH and CDR2 LQKENI. CDR3 protein: CASSPGLDEQYF. CDR3 coding DNA: TGTGCCAGCTCACCGGGTCTCGACGAGCAGTACTTC. Looking up the rest from reference TRBV18 and TRBJ2-7 gives the full variable domain: NAGVMQNPRHLVRRRGQEARLRCSPMKGHSHVYWYRQLPEEGLKFMVYLQKENIIDESGMPKERFSAEFPKEGPSILRIQQVVRGDSAAYFCASSPGLDEQYFGPGTRLTVT.